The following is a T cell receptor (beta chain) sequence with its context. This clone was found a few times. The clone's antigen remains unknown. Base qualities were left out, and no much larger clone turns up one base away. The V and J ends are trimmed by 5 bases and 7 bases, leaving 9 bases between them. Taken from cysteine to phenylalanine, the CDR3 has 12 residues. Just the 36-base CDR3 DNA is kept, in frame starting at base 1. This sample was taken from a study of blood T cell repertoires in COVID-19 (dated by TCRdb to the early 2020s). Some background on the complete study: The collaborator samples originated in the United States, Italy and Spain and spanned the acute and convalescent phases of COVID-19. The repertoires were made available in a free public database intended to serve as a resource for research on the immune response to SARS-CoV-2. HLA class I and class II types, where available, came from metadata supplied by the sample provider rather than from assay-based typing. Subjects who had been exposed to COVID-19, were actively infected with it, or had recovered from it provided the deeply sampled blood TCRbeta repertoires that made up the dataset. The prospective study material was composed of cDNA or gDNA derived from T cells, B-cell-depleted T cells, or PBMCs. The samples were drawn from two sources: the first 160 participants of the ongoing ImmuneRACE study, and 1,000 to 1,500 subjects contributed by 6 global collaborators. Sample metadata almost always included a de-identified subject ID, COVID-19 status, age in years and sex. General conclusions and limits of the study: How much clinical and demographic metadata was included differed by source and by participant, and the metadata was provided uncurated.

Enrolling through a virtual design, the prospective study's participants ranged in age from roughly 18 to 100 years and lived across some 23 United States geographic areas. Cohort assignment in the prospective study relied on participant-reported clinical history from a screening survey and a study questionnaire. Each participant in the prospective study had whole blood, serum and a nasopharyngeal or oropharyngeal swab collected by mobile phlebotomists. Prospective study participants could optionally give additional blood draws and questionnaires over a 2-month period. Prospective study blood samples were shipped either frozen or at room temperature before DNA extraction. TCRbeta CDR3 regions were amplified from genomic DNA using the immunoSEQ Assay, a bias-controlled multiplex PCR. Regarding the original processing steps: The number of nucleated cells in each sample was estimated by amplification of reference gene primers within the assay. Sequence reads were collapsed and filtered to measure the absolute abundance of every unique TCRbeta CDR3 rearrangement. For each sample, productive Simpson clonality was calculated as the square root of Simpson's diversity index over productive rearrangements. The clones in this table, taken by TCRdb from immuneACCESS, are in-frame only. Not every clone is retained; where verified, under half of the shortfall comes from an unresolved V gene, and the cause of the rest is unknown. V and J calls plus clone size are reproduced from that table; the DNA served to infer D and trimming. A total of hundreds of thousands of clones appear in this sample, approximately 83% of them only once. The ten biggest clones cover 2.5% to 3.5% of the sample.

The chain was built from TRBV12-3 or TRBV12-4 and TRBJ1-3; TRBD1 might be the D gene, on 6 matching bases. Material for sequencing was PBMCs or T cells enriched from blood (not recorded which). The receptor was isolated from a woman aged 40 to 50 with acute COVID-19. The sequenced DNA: TGTGCCAGCAGTCCAAGGGGGAACACCATATATTTT. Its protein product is CASSPRGNTIYF.